This T cell receptor (beta chain) was sequenced during a study of T-cell reconstitution after alpha-beta-depleted transplantation in children. The germline CDR1 and CDR2 sequences are DFQATT and SNEGSKA (reference sequence). This CDR3 is 18 amino acids long. The V end was cut by 3 bases, the J end by 3 bases, with 27 bases between. This sample's TCRbeta library carried unique molecular identifier barcodes. In TCRdb, the PCR reads were re-called with MiXCR into one record per CDR3 protein. The data contain hundreds of thousands of distinct CDR3 sequences, about an eighth of them seen just once; the ten biggest clones take up 2.2%. Findings and caveats of the study: It was reported that alpha-beta T cells came from several hundred expanded graft clones (about two months after transplant). After transplant, high TCRbeta diversity at day 60 in some patients arose from surviving recipient T cells and thymic progenitors.

For this clonotype: Its antigen remains unknown.

The origin of this receptor is a male patient aged 10-17 years who had a stem cell transplant for acute myeloid leukemia, so the T cells may come from the graft donor. The gene calls are TRBV20-1 and TRBJ2-7, with a possible D match to TRBD2 (8 bases). The material sequenced was PBMCs, mostly from graft donor cells, taken 360 days after TCRalphabeta/CD19-depleted stem cell transplant. For the CDR3, the DNA is TGCAGTGCTAGGGGCTACAGGGGCTGGCTAGCGGGCGGCTACGAGCAGTACTTC. Translated: CSARGYRGWLAGGYEQYF.